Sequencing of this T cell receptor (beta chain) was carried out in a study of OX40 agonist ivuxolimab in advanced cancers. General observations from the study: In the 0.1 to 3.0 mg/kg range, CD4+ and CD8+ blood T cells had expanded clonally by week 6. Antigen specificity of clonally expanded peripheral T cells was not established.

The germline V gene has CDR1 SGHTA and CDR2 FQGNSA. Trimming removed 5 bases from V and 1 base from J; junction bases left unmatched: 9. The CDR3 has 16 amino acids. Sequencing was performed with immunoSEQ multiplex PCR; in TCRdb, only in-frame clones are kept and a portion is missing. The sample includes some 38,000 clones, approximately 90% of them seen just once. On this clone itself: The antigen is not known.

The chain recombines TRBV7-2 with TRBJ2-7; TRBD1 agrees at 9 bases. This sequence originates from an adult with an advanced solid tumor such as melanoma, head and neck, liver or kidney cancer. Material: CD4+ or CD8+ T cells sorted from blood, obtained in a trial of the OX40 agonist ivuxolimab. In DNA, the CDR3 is TGTGCCAGCAGCCCCTCTGGCGGGACAGGGTCCTACGAGCAGTACTTC. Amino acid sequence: CASSPSGGTGSYEQYF.